The source of this T cell receptor (beta chain) is a study of CD8 T cells in ankylosing spondylitis. The V gene lost 3 bases and the J gene lost 5 bases, with 11 bases spanning the gap. The CDR3 totals 13 residues. Looked up from germline, CDR1 is DFQATT and CDR2 is SNEGSKA (reference sequence). TCRdb re-called the 5' RACE reads through MiXCR, storing one row per CDR3 protein. The sample records 150,000 or so distinct CDR3 sequences, roughly 30% being singletons. This clonotype has only a few counts. Antigen: not known. Overall study results and limits: Blood from ankylosing spondylitis patients appeared to carry a characteristic roughly 8-variant TCR beta motif.

Sequenced material: synovial fluid, either unsorted or a sorted T cell fraction (not recorded which). This receptor was taken from a male donor with ankylosing spondylitis. The V call is TRBV20-1, the J call TRBJ2-1, with unresolved D. The CDR3 here is CSASWTSNNEQFF. The CDR3 DNA is TGCAGTGCTAGCTGGACCTCAAACAATGAGCAGTTCTTC.